The 8 T cell receptor beta chains given below trace back to one sample, sequenced in a study of T cell responses to AZD1222 COVID-19 vaccine. Clones were read by immunoSEQ multiplex PCR, and TCRdb kept only the in-frame ones, dropping some. The table shows about 120,000 clones, with roughly 90% occurring only once. The source was peripheral blood, collected on day 0 of AZD1222 vaccination. These receptors were taken from an adult in good health.

J is TRBJ1-2 and V is TRBV19, with 10 nucleotides matching TRBD1. There are 15 residues in the CDR3. The ends lost 3 bases at V and 3 bases at J; junction bases unmatched: 4. Germline CDR1 and CDR2: LNHDA and SQIVND (reference sequence). CDR3 sequence reads: CASSIGQGGHYGYTF. As DNA, the CDR3 is TGTGCCAGTAGTATCGGACAGGGGGGTCACTATGGCTACACCTTC.

J is TRBJ2-3 and V is TRBV6-5; D uncertain. The CDR3 is 16 amino acids. V lost 2 bases and J 2 bases, leaving 14 bases between the germline ends. CDR1 MNHEY and CDR2 SVGAGI come from the germline V gene. CDR3 nucleotides: TGTGCCAGCAGTTACGGCCCTAGGCGGATCACAGATACGCAGTATTTT. This encodes CASSYGPRRITDTQYF.

The V and J genes are TRBV28 and TRBJ2-7; D is possibly TRBD1 or TRBD2 (5 bases each). V was trimmed by 3 bases and J by 2 bases, leaving 14 bases between them. CDR3 size: 15 residues. CDR1 and CDR2 from the germline V gene are MDHEN and SYDVKM. The CDR3 nucleotides are TGTGCCAGCAGTTTGAGTCACGGGACGGCCTACGAGCAGTACTTC. Translated: CASSLSHGTAYEQYF.

The chain combines TRBV11-2 with TRBJ1-1, with 7 bases lining up with TRBD1. The CDR3 covers 14 residues. The ends lost 4 bases at V and 4 bases at J; junction bases unmatched: 6. Germline V CDR1 and CDR2: SGHAT, FQNNGV. DNA for the CDR3: TGTGCCAGCAGCTCACAGGGGAGGGTCACTGAAGCTTTCTTT. It translates to CASSSQGRVTEAFF.

The CDR3 nucleotides are TGTGCCAGCAGCTCCCCCGGGGGTAGCCACGAGTTCTTC. It encodes CASSSPGGSHEFF. The J gene is TRBJ2-1, the V gene TRBV12-3 or TRBV12-4; TRBD2 is a possible D gene (6 bases). Between the trimmed V and J ends, which lost 6 bases and 14 bases, there was a span of 20 bases. The CDR3 totals 13 residues.

CDR3 in DNA: TGTGCCAGTAGTATAGATCCCACAGGGCTAACAGAGACCCAGTACTTC. Its protein product is CASSIDPTGLTETQYF. This chain uses TRBV19 with TRBJ2-5, with a tentative D call TRBD1 (6 bases). Germline V gene lookup returns CDR1 LNHDA and CDR2 SQIVND (reference sequence). CDR3 length: 16 amino acids. The V gene lost 0 bases and the J gene lost 4 bases, with 15 bases spanning the gap.

The V and J genes are TRBV4-1 and TRBJ2-2, with D perhaps TRBD2 (7 bases). This CDR3 region has 17 residues. V shed 1 base and J shed 0 bases, with 12 bases lying between them. CDR1 MGHRA and CDR2 YSYEKL come from the germline V gene. CDR3 bases: TGCGCCAGCAGCCAAGGACGAGGGGGGGCGAACACCGGGGAGCTGTTTTTT. Residues: CASSQGRGGANTGELFF.

The J gene is TRBJ2-5, the V gene TRBV14; D call uncertain. V was clipped by 4 bases and J by 8 bases, with 8 bases between them. CDR3 length equals 11 residues. CDR1 SGHDN and CDR2 FVKESK come from the germline V gene. CDR3 sequence reads: CASSPGHTQYF. The CDR3 region has the DNA TGTGCCAGCAGCCCCGGGCACACCCAGTACTTC.